Reported below is one T cell receptor (beta chain). Antigen specificity is unknown. V was cut by 3 bases and J by 7 bases, with 12 bases left in between. In germline, CDR1 is SGHTA, CDR2 FQGNSA. The CDR3 totals 13 residues. The source of the sample is a study of CD8 T cells in Susac syndrome. Overall study results and limits: The TCR sequencing and HLA analysis in the study involved a relatively small number of individuals, as the study acknowledged.

After extraction with the RNeasy kit, about 0.45 to 1 ug of the RNA was reverse transcribed using random hexamers. With immunoSEQ multiplex PCR, TCR beta CDR3 was amplified across 54 Vbeta and 13 Jbeta. TCRdb analysed the immunoSEQ multiplex PCR reads with MiXCR anew, one entry per CDR3 protein. The sample yields around 200,000 distinct CDR3 sequences, over 90% seen once. Blood CD8+ and CD4+ T cells underwent high-throughput TCR beta sequencing. It was negative isolation that provided the CD8+ and CD4+ T cells, whereas TEMRA cells were enriched by FACS. The sequencing sample was made of CD4+ T cells from PBMCs. The TCR sequence derives from a human donor with multiple sclerosis. The chain uses TRBV7-2 and TRBJ2-5, with a tentative D call TRBD2 (5 bases). CDR3 amino acids: CASSLDLSGTQYF. In nucleotides, the CDR3 is TGTGCCAGCAGCTTGGACTTGAGCGGGACCCAGTACTTC.